This entry describes one T cell receptor beta chain. V lost 5 bases, J lost 3 bases, and 13 bases lay in between. The length of the CDR3 is 14 residues. The germline CDR1 and CDR2 sequences are MNHNY and SVGAGI (reference sequence). This record comes from a study of cytomegalovirus exposure and HLA in healthy donors. PCR primers comprised 60 Vbeta and 13 Jbeta primers. Using immunoSEQ multiplex PCR, the repertoire was profiled, and TCRdb retains in-frame clones only, with some absent. The sample lists about 99,000 clones; about 9.5% were seen once. The sample comprised PBMCs. The V and J genes are TRBV6-6 and TRBJ1-2, with D perhaps TRBD1 (5 bases). The origin of this receptor is a man in his forties in good health and CMV-seropositive. DNA for the CDR3: TGTGCCAGCAGTACCCTTGCAGGGTACTATGGCTACACCTTC. Residues: CASSTLAGYYGYTF.